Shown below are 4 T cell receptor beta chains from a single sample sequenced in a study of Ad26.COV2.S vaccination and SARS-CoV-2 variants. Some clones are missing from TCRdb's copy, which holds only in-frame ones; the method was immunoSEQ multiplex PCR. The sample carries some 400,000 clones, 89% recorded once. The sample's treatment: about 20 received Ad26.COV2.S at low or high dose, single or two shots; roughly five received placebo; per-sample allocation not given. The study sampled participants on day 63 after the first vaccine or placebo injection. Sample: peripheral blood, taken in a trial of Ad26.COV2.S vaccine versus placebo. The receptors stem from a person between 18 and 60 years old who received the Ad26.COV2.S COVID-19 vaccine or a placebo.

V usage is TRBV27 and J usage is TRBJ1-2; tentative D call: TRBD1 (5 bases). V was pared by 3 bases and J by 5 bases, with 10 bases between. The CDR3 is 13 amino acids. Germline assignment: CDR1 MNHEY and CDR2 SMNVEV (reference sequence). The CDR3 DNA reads TGTGCCAGCAGTTTGGCGAGGGGATATGGCTACACCTTC. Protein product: CASSLARGYGYTF.

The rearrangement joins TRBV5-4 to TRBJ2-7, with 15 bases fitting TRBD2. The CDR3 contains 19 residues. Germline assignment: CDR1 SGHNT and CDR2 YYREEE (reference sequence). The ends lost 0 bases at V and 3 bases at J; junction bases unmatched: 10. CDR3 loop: CASSLAAGTSGGRFYEQYF. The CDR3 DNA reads TGTGCCAGCAGCTTGGCCGCCGGGACTAGCGGGGGGAGGTTCTACGAGCAGTACTTC.

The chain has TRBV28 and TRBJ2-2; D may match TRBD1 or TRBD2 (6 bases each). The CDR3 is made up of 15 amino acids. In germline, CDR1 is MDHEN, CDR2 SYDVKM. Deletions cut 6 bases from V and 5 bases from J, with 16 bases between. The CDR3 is CASSPMRGATGELFF. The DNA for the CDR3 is TGTGCCAGCAGCCCTATGAGGGGGGCAACCGGGGAGCTGTTTTTT. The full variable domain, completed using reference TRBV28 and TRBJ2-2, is DVKVTQSSRYLVKRTGEKVFLECVQDMDHENMFWYRQDPGLGLRLIYFSYDVKMKEKGDIPEGYSVSREKKERFSLILESASTNQTSMYLCASSPMRGATGELFFGEGSRLTVL.

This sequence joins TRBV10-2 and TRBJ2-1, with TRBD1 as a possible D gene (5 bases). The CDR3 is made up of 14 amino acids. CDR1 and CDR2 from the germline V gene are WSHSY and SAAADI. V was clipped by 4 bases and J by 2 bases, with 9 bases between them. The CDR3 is CASSGVGAYNEQFF. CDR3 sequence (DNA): TGCGCCAGCAGTGGGGTAGGGGCCTACAATGAGCAGTTCTTC.